Reported below is one T cell receptor beta chain. The V and J ends lost 11 bases and 3 bases respectively, with 14 bases between them. The CDR3 is made up of 13 amino acids. Germline V lookup: CDR1 ENHRY, CDR2 SYGVKD. These data are taken from a study of blood T cell repertoires in COVID-19. Assay: immunoSEQ multiplex PCR; the TCRdb copy retains only in-frame clones and omits some. The sample comprises around 250,000 clones, approximately 88% of which are singletons, and over 3% rests with the top ten. Cohorts were based on clinical histories the participants reported. The chain has TRBV10-3 and TRBJ1-5; D is possibly TRBD1 (6 bases). The sample taken for sequencing was PBMCs or T cells enriched from blood (not recorded which). The clonotype was recovered from a woman aged 40 to 55 who had been exposed to COVID-19. CDR3 nucleotide sequence: TGTGCCGGGCGGGGGGCAGACAATCAGCCCCAGCATTTT. Residues: CAGRGADNQPQHF.